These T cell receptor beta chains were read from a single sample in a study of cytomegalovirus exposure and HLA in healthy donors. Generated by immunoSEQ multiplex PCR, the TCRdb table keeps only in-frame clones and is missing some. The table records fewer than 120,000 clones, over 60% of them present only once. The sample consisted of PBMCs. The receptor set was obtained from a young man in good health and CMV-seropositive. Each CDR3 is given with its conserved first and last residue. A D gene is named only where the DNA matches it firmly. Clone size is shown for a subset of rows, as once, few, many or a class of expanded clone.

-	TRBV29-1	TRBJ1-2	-	TGCAGCGCACAGGTTGGGCCTGACTATGGCTACACCTTC	CSAQVGPDYGYTF
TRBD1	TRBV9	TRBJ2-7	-	TGTGCCAGCAGCGTGGGAGGGGACAGGGGGGCGTACGAGCAGTACTTC	CASSVGGDRGAYEQYF
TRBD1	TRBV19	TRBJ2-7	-	TGTGCCAGTAGCATGGGACAGGGCTACGAGCAGTACTTC	CASSMGQGYEQYF
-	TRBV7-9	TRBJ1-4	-	TGTGCCAGCAGCGCCCCCAGGGGCATGGATGAAAAACTGTTTTTT	CASSAPRGMDEKLFF
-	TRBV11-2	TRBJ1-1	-	TGTGCCAGCAGCTTAATGCCCATACAGGGTCGAGTGAACACTGAAGCTTTCTTT	CASSLMPIQGRVNTEAFF
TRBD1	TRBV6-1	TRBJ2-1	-	TGTGCCAGCAGTCAGACCGGGACAGTGTACAATGAGCAGTTCTTC	CASSQTGTVYNEQFF
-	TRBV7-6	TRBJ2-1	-	TGTGCCAGCAGCTTAGCTTTAGGGGAATACCCCTACAATGAGCAGTTCTTC	CASSLALGEYPYNEQFF
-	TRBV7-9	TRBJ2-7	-	TGTGCCACTCTTCAGGCAGGCTCCTACGAGCAGTACTTC	CATLQAGSYEQYF
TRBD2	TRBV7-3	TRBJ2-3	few	TGTGCCAGCAGCTCGATGACTAGCGGCACAGATACGCAGTATTTT	CASSSMTSGTDTQYF
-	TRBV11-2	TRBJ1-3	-	TGTGCCAGCAGCTATACTGGAAACACCATATATTTT	CASSYTGNTIYF
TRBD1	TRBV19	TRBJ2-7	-	TGTGCCAGTTCACAGGGGTGGGGAGCCTACGAGCAGTACTTC	CASSQGWGAYEQYF
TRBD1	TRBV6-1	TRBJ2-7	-	TGTGCCAGCAGCCCCGGGACAGGGGTTACCCACGAGCAGTACTTC	CASSPGTGVTHEQYF
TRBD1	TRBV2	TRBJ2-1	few	TGTGCCAGCAGATCCGGACAGGGACGGTACAATGAGCAGTTCTTC	CASRSGQGRYNEQFF
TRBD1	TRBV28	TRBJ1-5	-	TGTGCCAGCAGTTTAAAGCTGGGACAGGGGGTCAGGAGCAATCAGCCCCAGCATTTT	CASSLKLGQGVRSNQPQHF
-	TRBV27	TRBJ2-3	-	TGTGCCAGCAGGCGCGGGGTAGCCTCAGATACGCAGTATTTT	CASRRGVASDTQYF
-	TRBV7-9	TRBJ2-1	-	TGTGCCAGCAGCTTAGGACAGATTAGGTGGAATGAGCAGTTCTTC	CASSLGQIRWNEQFF
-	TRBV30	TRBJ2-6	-	TGTGCCTGGAGTGTACCTGGAACAGGGCAAATTAGGACTGGGGCCAACGTCCTGACTTTC	CAWSVPGTGQIRTGANVLTF
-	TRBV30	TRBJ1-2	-	TGTGCCTGGAGTGTAAGCAGGGGAAGGTATGGCTACACCTTC	CAWSVSRGRYGYTF
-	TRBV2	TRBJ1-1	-	TGTGCCAGCAGCCAGGGTAGAGCTTTCTTT	CASSQGRAFF
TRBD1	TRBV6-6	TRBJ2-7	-	TGTGCCAGCAAACCCCGGGACAGCATCTACGAGCAGTACTTC	CASKPRDSIYEQYF
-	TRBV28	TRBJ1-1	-	TGTGCCAGCGCCAATAGGCAGGTCATGAACACTGAAGCTTTCTTT	CASANRQVMNTEAFF
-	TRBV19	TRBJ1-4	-	TGTGCCAGTAGATGGGGCGAAAAACTGTTTTTT	CASRWGEKLFF